The clone carrying this TCR beta chain has ten or more counts. The antigen is undetermined. Trimming left V 3 bases short and J 2 bases short, with 10 bases between. CDR1 PRHDT and CDR2 FYEKMQ come from the germline V gene (reference sequence). This CDR3 has 14 amino acids. The data stem from a study of T-cell reconstitution after alpha-beta-depleted transplantation in children. Unique molecular identifiers were used in preparing the TCRbeta library. MiXCR, applied by TCRdb to the PCR reads, yields one record per CDR3 protein. The table lists 220,000 or so distinct CDR3 sequences, 6.5% to 10% of them singletons. Study outcomes and limitations: There were some patients whose high TCRbeta diversity at day 60 came from surviving recipient T cells and thymic progenitors. As was reported, about two months after transplant, alpha-beta T cells came from several hundred expanded graft clones.

The sample here was PBMCs, mostly from graft donor cells, taken 180 days after TCRalphabeta/CD19-depleted stem cell transplant. The chain employs TRBV13 and TRBJ1-2; no firm D call. The TCR comes from a male patient aged 10-17 years who had a stem cell transplant for acute lymphoblastic leukemia, so the T cells may come from the graft donor. CDR3 DNA sequence: TGTGCCAGCAGCTTGTGGTTCCGGAACTATGGCTACACCTTC. Residues: CASSLWFRNYGYTF.